The 20 T cell receptor beta chains below were found in one sample sequenced in a study of CD8 T cells in ankylosing spondylitis. Overall study findings and caveats: Blood of patients with ankylosing spondylitis appeared to be characterized by a TCR beta motif of eight highly homologous variants.

TCRdb passed the 5' RACE reads through MiXCR, listing each CDR3 protein once. Of hundreds of thousands of distinct CDR3 sequences in the sample, approximately 26% are singletons; the top ten hold roughly 1%. The antigens of these receptors remain unknown. The sample was blood, either unsorted or a sorted T cell fraction (not recorded which). The receptor set was obtained from a male donor with ankylosing spondylitis.

The chain has TRBV12-3 or TRBV12-4 and TRBJ2-7, with no clear D. V was trimmed by 0 bases and J by 4 bases, leaving 10 bases between them. This CDR3 region has 14 residues. The CDR3: CASSLAGPAYEQYV. In DNA, the CDR3 is TGTGCCAGCAGTTTAGCAGGGCCGGCTTACGAGCAGTACGTC.

The rearrangement joins TRBV7-2 to TRBJ2-1; weak D call: TRBD2 (7 bases). Germline-derived CDR1 and CDR2 are SGHTA and FQGNSA. V lost 4 bases, J lost 6 bases, and 10 bases lay in between. The CDR3 runs to 13 residues. The CDR3 loop reads CASSWGGVNEQFF. For the CDR3, the DNA is TGTGCCAGCAGCTGGGGGGGCGTCAATGAGCAGTTCTTC.

This chain connects TRBV12-3 or TRBV12-4 to TRBJ2-7; D gene uncertain. CDR3 length: 12 residues. The V gene lost 5 bases and the J gene lost 6 bases, with 11 bases spanning the gap. CDR3: CASSPDPLEQYF. For the CDR3, the DNA is TGTGCCAGCAGTCCTGACCCCCTCGAGCAGTACTTC.

Many counts were recorded for this clonotype. The V call is TRBV29-1, the J call TRBJ2-1, with 11 positions matching TRBD2. Losses at the gene ends were 8 bases for V and 4 bases for J; bases not matched to a gene: 10. The CDR3 has 15 residues. Germline CDR1 and CDR2: SQVTM and ANQGSEA. CDR3 region: CSSPTGTSGYNEQFF. The CDR3 DNA reads as TGCAGCTCCCCCACCGGGACTAGCGGTTACAATGAGCAGTTCTTC.

At least ten counts were recorded for this clonotype. CDR3 region: CASRPRPGARGNTIYF. The CDR3 coding sequence is TGTGCCAGCAGACCCCGACCGGGGGCGAGAGGAAACACCATATATTTT. The J gene is TRBJ1-3, the V gene TRBV6-1; maybe TRBD1 (6 bases). The CDR3 is 16 residues long. V was shortened by 6 bases and J by 4 bases, with 19 bases between the two germline ends. The germline CDR1 and CDR2 sequences are MNHNS and SASEGT.

The chain recombines TRBV20-1 with TRBJ2-7, with a tentative D call TRBD2 (5 bases). The CDR3 sequence is 12 residues long. The V gene's germline CDR1 is DFQATT and CDR2 SNEGSKA (reference sequence). V lost 3 bases and J 0 bases, leaving 6 bases between the germline ends. The CDR3: CSARAGSYEQYF. The DNA of the CDR3 is TGCAGTGCTAGGGCGGGCTCCTACGAGCAGTACTTC.

This clonotype has a handful of counts. The V and J genes are TRBV30 and TRBJ2-7; 9 nucleotides match TRBD2. This CDR3 region has 12 residues. V gave up 5 bases and J gave up 5 bases; unmatched junction bases: 4. CDR1 GTSNPN and CDR2 SVGIG come from the germline V gene (reference sequence). Here the CDR3 DNA reads TGTGCCTGGGACGCGGGGGGGGACGAGCAGTACTTC. This sequence encodes CAWDAGGDEQYF.

The chain combines TRBV11-2 with TRBJ2-7; D is undetermined. This CDR3 has 14 residues. Per germline, CDR1 SGHAT and CDR2 FQNNGV. V lost 1 base to trimming and J lost 2 bases, with 9 bases between them. CDR3 sequence: CASSLVLGPYEQYV. Written as DNA, the CDR3 is TGTGCCAGCAGCTTAGTGCTCGGCCCCTACGAGCAGTACGTC.

Remarks on this clonotype: The junction departs from germline at one end; a sequencing error may be responsible. The genes are TRBV27 and TRBJ1-3; D uncertain. The CDR3 has 12 amino acids. Germline V lookup: CDR1 MNHEY, CDR2 SMNVEV (reference sequence). This chain's CDR3 is CASSKPHPGLDF. Here the CDR3 DNA reads TGTGCCAGCAGTAAACCCCATCCGGGTTTGGATTTT.

Only a few counts were recorded for this clonotype. The chain links TRBV7-9 to TRBJ2-3; 8 positions match TRBD2. Germline V gene lookup returns CDR1 SEHNR and CDR2 FQNEAQ (reference sequence). The CDR3 totals 16 residues. V dropped 5 bases and J dropped 0; count of bases not matched to a gene: 7. Here the CDR3 reads CASSPGSSGSTDTQYF. As DNA, the CDR3 is TGTGCCAGCAGCCCCGGATCTAGCGGGAGCACAGATACGCAGTATTTT. Drawing the rest from reference TRBV7-9 and TRBJ2-3, the complete variable domain is DTGVSQNPRHKITKRGQNVTFRCDPISEHNRLYWYRQTLGQGPEFLTYFQNEAQLEKSRLLSDRFSAERPKGSFSTLEIQRTEQGDSAMYLCASSPGSSGSTDTQYFGPGTRLTVL.

Only a few counts were recorded for this clonotype. V and J are TRBV5-1 and TRBJ1-6, with 9 nucleotides matching TRBD1. The trim removed 0 bases at V and 11 bases at J, leaving 6 bases unmatched. Germline-derived CDR1 and CDR2 are SGHRS and YFSETQ. The CDR3 has 15 amino acids. CDR3 protein: CASSLDGTGRTPLHF. In DNA form, the CDR3 reads TGCGCCAGCAGCTTGGACGGGACAGGGCGGACACCCCTCCACTTT.

The CDR3 here is CSAMLAEAFF. Written as DNA, the CDR3 is TGCAGTGCTATGTTGGCTGAAGCTTTCTTT. This chain connects TRBV20-1 to TRBJ1-1; D gene unclear. The CDR3 contains 10 residues. CDR1 is DFQATT and CDR2 is SNEGSKA in the germline V gene (reference sequence). Trimming took 4 bases from V and 6 from J, leaving 6 bases between them.

The gene calls are TRBV7-9 and TRBJ2-5; D gene uncertain. This CDR3 region has 17 residues. CDR1 and CDR2 from the germline V gene are SEHNR and FQNEAQ (reference sequence). Trimming took off 1 base at V and 1 base at J, with 16 bases between the two ends. CDR3 amino acids: CASSLGARPPPQETQYF. As DNA, the CDR3 is TGTGCCAGCAGCTTAGGGGCCCGACCACCGCCCCAAGAGACCCAGTACTTC.

The rearrangement uses TRBV6-2 or TRBV6-3 and TRBJ1-5; D is undetermined. Trimming took 0 bases from V and 7 from J, leaving 7 bases between them. The CDR3 sequence is 13 residues long. Germline loops: CDR1 MNHEY, CDR2 SVGEGT. CDR3 bases: TGTGCCAGCAGTTACTCTATGAGGCAGCCCCAGCATTTT. Its protein product is CASSYSMRQPQHF.

This clonotype has just a few counts. V gene TRBV25-1 combines with J gene TRBJ2-7; D possibly corresponds to TRBD2 (6 bases). This CDR3 has 14 residues. V was cut by 4 bases and J by 6 bases, with 16 bases left in between. CDR1 MGHDK and CDR2 SYGVNS come from the germline V gene. As DNA, the CDR3 is TGTGCCAGCAGTGTTGGAGGGAGGAGTAGCGAGCAGTACTTC. Residues: CASSVGGRSSEQYF.

This clonotype was counted only a few times. This chain connects TRBV10-3 to TRBJ2-5; D remains ambiguous. The V end lost 2 bases, the J end lost 0 bases, and 7 bases lay between the germline ends. The CDR3 loop spans 14 amino acids. Germline CDR1 reads ENHRY; CDR2 reads SYGVKD. CDR3 DNA: TGTGCCATCAGTGAGAAGAGGTACCAAGAGACCCAGTACTTC. Its protein product is CAISEKRYQETQYF.

V usage is TRBV20-1 and J usage is TRBJ2-2; D is ambiguous. Trimming cost V 2 bases and J 4 bases, with 8 bases left between them. The germline gives CDR1 DFQATT, CDR2 SNEGSKA (reference sequence). The CDR3 sequence is 13 residues long. Written as DNA, the CDR3 is TGCAGTGCTAGATGGGAAGGCACCGGGGAGCTGTTTTTT. Its translation: CSARWEGTGELFF.

The rearrangement links TRBV2 to TRBJ2-1; D perhaps matches TRBD2 (5 bases). The germline CDR1 and CDR2 sequences are SNHLY and FYNNEI. With 6 bases removed from V and 3 bases from J, the gap between germline ends came to 24 bases. This CDR3 contains 18 residues. CDR3 nucleotide sequence: TGTGCCAGCAGAATGCTGCGGGCTGAGCTCGGAGACTACAATGAGCAGTTCTTC. Translating it yields CASRMLRAELGDYNEQFF.

This clonotype showed up just a few times. The rearrangement links TRBV10-3 to TRBJ1-6; D is perhaps TRBD1 (5 bases). V was pared by 3 bases and J by 0 bases, with 9 bases between. The CDR3 covers 16 residues. CDR1 and CDR2 (germline): ENHRY, SYGVKD. The CDR3 nucleotides read TGTGCCATCAGTGACTTCGGGGGCTCCTATAATTCACCCCTCCACTTT. Translating gives CAISDFGGSYNSPLHF.

This clonotype was seen at least ten times. This chain uses TRBV11-2 with TRBJ2-1; maybe TRBD2 (6 bases). V was clipped by 5 bases and J by 6 bases, with 20 bases between them. The CDR3 spans 16 residues. Germline lookup yields CDR1 SGHAT and CDR2 FQNNGV. CDR3 protein: CASSPGMGEASNEQFF. The CDR3 region has the DNA TGTGCCAGCAGCCCCGGGATGGGGGAGGCATCCAATGAGCAGTTCTTC.